The rows below give T cell receptor beta chains drawn from one sample of a study of OX40 agonist ivuxolimab in advanced cancers. Measured with immunoSEQ multiplex PCR; TCRdb has only the in-frame clones, and not every one. The profile shows over 95,000 clones, 95% to 96% of them singletons. The specimen comprised CD4+ or CD8+ T cells sorted from blood, sampled in a trial of the OX40 agonist ivuxolimab. These receptors came from an adult with an advanced solid tumor such as melanoma, head and neck, liver or kidney cancer. Each CDR3 is given with its conserved first and last residue. A D gene is named only where the DNA matches it firmly. Clone sizes are given selectively: once, few, many, or a class where the clone is expanded.

D	V	J	size	DNA	CDR3
NA	TRBV19	TRBJ1-3	NA	TGTGCCAGTGGGACCCTCTCTGGAAACACCATATATTTT	CASGTLSGNTIYF
NA	TRBV7-9	TRBJ2-5	NA	TGTGCCAGCAGTTCTCAGGGTAATGGAGAGACCCAGTACTTC	CASSSQGNGETQYF
NA	TRBV27	TRBJ2-1	NA	TGTGCCAGCAGTTTAGTGGGTTCCTACAATGAGCAGTTCTTC	CASSLVGSYNEQFF
NA	TRBV6-1	TRBJ2-3	NA	TGTGCCAGCAGTGAATTCAGGGCTGTCACAGATACGCAGTATTTT	CASSEFRAVTDTQYF
NA	TRBV7-9	TRBJ2-5	NA	TGTGCCAGCAGCTCGGACGGGGCACAAGAGACCCAGTACTTC	CASSSDGAQETQYF
NA	TRBV5-6	TRBJ2-6	NA	TGTGCCAGCAGCTTGGTAGCTACTGGGGCCAACGTCCTGACTTTC	CASSLVATGANVLTF
NA	TRBV6-5	TRBJ1-1	NA	TGTGCCAGCAGGCTGATCGGGGGGGGCACTGAAGCTTTCTTT	CASRLIGGGTEAFF
NA	TRBV7-8	TRBJ1-5	NA	TGTGCCAGCAGCTTTTCCCCACCGACTAATCAGCCCCAGCATTTT	CASSFSPPTNQPQHF
NA	TRBV6-5	TRBJ2-1	NA	TGTCCACACAATGAGCAGTTCTTC	CPHNEQFF
TRBD2	TRBV10-2	TRBJ2-2	NA	TGCGCCAGTACTCCGGGACTAGCCCTGCCCAGCGGGGAGCTGTTTTTT	CASTPGLALPSGELFF
NA	TRBV28	TRBJ2-7	NA	TGTGCCAGCAGTTTAAAGGGTTACCACTCCTACGAGCAGTACTTC	CASSLKGYHSYEQYF
TRBD2	TRBV30	TRBJ2-5	NA	TGTGCCTGGACTAGTCTAGCGGGTTTCCAAGAGACCCAGTACTTC	CAWTSLAGFQETQYF
NA	TRBV7-9	TRBJ1-2	NA	TGTGCCAGCAGCTACTTCCGGGGGACGGATGGCTACACCTTC	CASSYFRGTDGYTF
NA	TRBV11-2	TRBJ2-3	NA	TGTGCCAGCAGCTTAGTAGGCAGGGCAGATACGCAGTATTTT	CASSLVGRADTQYF
TRBD2	TRBV6-4	TRBJ2-3	NA	TGTGCCAGCAGTTCGACTAGCGGGAGTTCGGATACGCAGTATTTT	CASSSTSGSSDTQYF
TRBD2	TRBV6-4	TRBJ2-7	NA	TGTGCCAGCAGTGAGTGGAGGGGCGGGGGCTACGAGCAGTACTTC	CASSEWRGGGYEQYF
NA	TRBV30	TRBJ1-1	few	TGTGCCTGGACCGACGGTGCTAACACTGAAGCTTTCTTT	CAWTDGANTEAFF
NA	TRBV2	TRBJ2-1	NA	TGTGCCAGCAGTCCGTCGGATGAGCAGTTCTTC	CASSPSDEQFF
TRBD2	TRBV5-1	TRBJ2-7	NA	TGCGCCAGCGGACTAGCGGGGTCTGAGCAGTACTTC	CASGLAGSEQYF
NA	TRBV4-1	TRBJ2-1	few	TGCGCCAGCAGCCAGGCACCGGGACAATACAATGAGCAGTTCTTC	CASSQAPGQYNEQFF
NA	TRBV4-1	TRBJ2-7	NA	TGCGCCAGCAGCCACGACCCCCAGGGTAATACCTACGAGCAGTACTTC	CASSHDPQGNTYEQYF
TRBD1	TRBV6-6	TRBJ2-7	NA	TGTGCCAGCAGTTACTCCAGGGGGTGGAACGAGCAGTACTTC	CASSYSRGWNEQYF
NA	TRBV15	TRBJ2-5	NA	TGTGCCACCGGGGGGTTGGAGGAGACCCAGTACTTC	CATGGLEETQYF
NA	TRBV19	TRBJ2-7	NA	TGTGCCAGTAGTATAGCGGGGGCCACCTACGAGCAGTACTTC	CASSIAGATYEQYF
NA	TRBV7-6	TRBJ2-2	NA	TGTGCCAGCAGCTTACGGCAGGGGGGGACCGGGGAGCTGTTTTTT	CASSLRQGGTGELFF
TRBD1	TRBV4-1	TRBJ1-4	NA	TGCGCCAGCAGCCGAGATGACAGGGCCGGGGAAAAACTGTTTTTT	CASSRDDRAGEKLFF
TRBD2	TRBV28	TRBJ2-3	NA	TGTGCCGCCAGGACTAGCGGGATTGGAGATACGCAGTATTTT	CAARTSGIGDTQYF
TRBD1	TRBV7-9	TRBJ1-1	NA	TGTGCCAGTGCGTACAGGGGAACTACTGAAGCTTTCTTT	CASAYRGTTEAFF
NA	TRBV7-3	TRBJ2-5	NA	TGTGCCAGCAGCTCCCTATCGGACCTCTCACGGGAGACCCAGTACTTC	CASSSLSDLSRETQYF
TRBD2	TRBV7-9	TRBJ2-1	NA	TGTGCCAGCAGCCCCACCGGGACTAGCCAGTACAATGAGCAGTTCTTC	CASSPTGTSQYNEQFF
TRBD2	TRBV11-2	TRBJ2-7	once	TGTGCCAGCAGCTTAGACCCGATGACTAGCGGGAGGGGAGAGCAGTACTTC	CASSLDPMTSGRGEQYF
TRBD2	TRBV6-4	TRBJ2-2	NA	TGTGCCAGCAGGGACTTAGTGGCAGGGACTAGCGGGAGACACAACACCGGGGAGCTGTTTTTT	CASRDLVAGTSGRHNTGELFF
TRBD2	TRBV5-4	TRBJ2-3	NA	TGTGCCAGCAGCTTCGCGGGAGGGCCCGCAGATACGCAGTATTTT	CASSFAGGPADTQYF
TRBD1	TRBV6-5	TRBJ1-2	NA	TGTGCCAGCAGTTACTCTTTGACAGGGGCAGACTATGGCTACACCTTC	CASSYSLTGADYGYTF
TRBD2	TRBV10-3	TRBJ2-1	NA	TGTGCCATCAACGGGGGGAGCTCCTACAATGAGCAGTTCTTC	CAINGGSSYNEQFF
NA	TRBV4-1	TRBJ2-7	NA	TGCGCCAGCAGCCATCAAACAGGATCCGAGCAGTACTTC	CASSHQTGSEQYF
TRBD2	TRBV4-1	TRBJ2-5	NA	TGCGCCAGCAGCCTTCATTTAGCGGGGGAGCAAGAGACCCAGTACTTC	CASSLHLAGEQETQYF
TRBD2	TRBV6-1	TRBJ2-1	NA	TGTGCCAGCAGTGAGGTAGCGGGAGACCCTGAGCAGTTCTTC	CASSEVAGDPEQFF
NA	TRBV7-9	TRBJ2-3	NA	TGTGCCAGCAGCCCCCGTGAGGTTGGGAGCACAGATACGCAGTATTTT	CASSPREVGSTDTQYF
TRBD2	TRBV7-8	TRBJ2-1	NA	TGTGCCAGCAGCTTAGAAATTGCGGGAGGCAATGAGCAGTTCTTC	CASSLEIAGGNEQFF
NA	TRBV7-7	TRBJ2-2	NA	TGTGCCAGCAGCTTCGGGACACCGAACACCGGGGAGCTGTTTTTT	CASSFGTPNTGELFF
NA	TRBV19	TRBJ2-1	once	TGTGCCAGTGGACCGGAGGGTGAGCAGTTCTTC	CASGPEGEQFF
NA	TRBV11-3	TRBJ1-5	few	TGTGCCAGCAGCTTAACCCGACAGCCCCAGCATTTT	CASSLTRQPQHF
NA	TRBV6-5	TRBJ1-1	NA	TGTGCCAGCAGCTCCGAAGACCTTGAGGCTTTCTTT	CASSSEDLEAFF
TRBD1	TRBV19	TRBJ1-1	NA	TGTGCCAGTAGTATAGCAAACAGGGGCGTGGGCACTGAAGCTTTCTTT	CASSIANRGVGTEAFF
NA	TRBV7-9	TRBJ1-1	once	TGTGCCAGCAGCTTCTTTGCAGGGACGGGGACTGAAGCTTTCTTT	CASSFFAGTGTEAFF
NA	TRBV10-1	TRBJ2-2	NA	TGCGCCAGCACCCTGAACACCGGGGAGCTGTTTTTT	CASTLNTGELFF
NA	TRBV19	TRBJ2-2	NA	TGTGCCAGTAGAGCCGGGGAGCTGTTTTTT	CASRAGELFF
NA	TRBV15	TRBJ1-3	NA	TGTGCCACCAGCAGAGATACTGAGACATACGGCCCAGCGGACACCATATATTTT	CATSRDTETYGPADTIYF
NA	TRBV6-6	TRBJ1-4	NA	TGTGCCAGCAGACCGGGACCGACTGAAAAACTGTTTTTT	CASRPGPTEKLFF
NA	TRBV2	TRBJ2-2	NA	TGTGCCAGCAGCCTACTTTTGGGCCTGGGACATAACACCGGGGAGCTGTTTTTT	CASSLLLGLGHNTGELFF
TRBD2	TRBV19	TRBJ2-1	NA	TGTGCCAGTACCTGGGCTAGCGGGAGTAACAATGAGCAGTTCTTC	CASTWASGSNNEQFF
NA	TRBV25-1	TRBJ2-5	NA	TGTGCCAGCAGTACAACAGGGGGGGGATTATACTTC	CASSTTGGGLYF
NA	TRBV4-3	TRBJ2-7	NA	TGCGCCAGCAGCCAAGAGTATCGCTCCGAGCAGTACTTC	CASSQEYRSEQYF
NA	TRBV19	TRBJ2-3	NA	TGTGCCAGTAGTATTGCCGTCACAGATACGCAGTATTTT	CASSIAVTDTQYF
TRBD1	TRBV6-6	TRBJ1-5	NA	TGTGCCAGCAGTTTCTCCGACAGGGGGATCCAGCCCCAGCATTTT	CASSFSDRGIQPQHF
NA	TRBV30	TRBJ1-2	NA	TGTGCCTGGCGCGACAGAGCTAACTATGGCTACACCTTC	CAWRDRANYGYTF
NA	TRBV9	TRBJ2-3	NA	TGTGCCAGCAGCGTAGGGGCAGGGCAATCGGCAGATACGCAGTATTTT	CASSVGAGQSADTQYF
NA	TRBV7-2	TRBJ2-7	NA	TGTGCCAGCAGCCATTCGGGCTTCTCCTACGAGCAGTACTTC	CASSHSGFSYEQYF
NA	TRBV28	TRBJ2-5	NA	TGTGCCAGCAGTTTATTGGCAGGCCCCCAAGAGACCCAGTACTTC	CASSLLAGPQETQYF